This TCR beta chain is drawn from a study of cytomegalovirus exposure and HLA in healthy donors. Study results and limitations: Earlier analysis yielded a pattern in which most TCR beta V segments were productive about 90% or about 30% of the time. Among the most significant clusters, several appeared linked to common viral pathogens in a later analysis.

PCR involved 60 Vbeta and 13 Jbeta primers. Libraries were prepared by immunoSEQ multiplex PCR; TCRdb keeps only in-frame clonotypes and omits some of them. The sample has 100,000 to 150,000 clones; approximately 80% are singletons. This clone was found once. Its antigen is unknown. With V trimmed by 1 base and J by 2 bases, 2 bases remained unmatched. Germline loops: CDR1 SGHDT, CDR2 YYEEEE. The CDR3 has 15 residues. Donors in the study were healthy people who gave bone marrow. Though nominally healthy at sampling, donors likely had unrecorded immune exposures. This receptor was identified in a man in his forties or fifties in good health and CMV-seronegative. The chain employs TRBV5-6 and TRBJ2-1; 8 nucleotides agree with TRBD1. Sequencing was performed on PBMCs. As DNA, the CDR3 is TGTGCCAGCAGCTTGCAGGGGGCCCCCTACAATGAGCAGTTCTTC. It specifies CASSLQGAPYNEQFF.